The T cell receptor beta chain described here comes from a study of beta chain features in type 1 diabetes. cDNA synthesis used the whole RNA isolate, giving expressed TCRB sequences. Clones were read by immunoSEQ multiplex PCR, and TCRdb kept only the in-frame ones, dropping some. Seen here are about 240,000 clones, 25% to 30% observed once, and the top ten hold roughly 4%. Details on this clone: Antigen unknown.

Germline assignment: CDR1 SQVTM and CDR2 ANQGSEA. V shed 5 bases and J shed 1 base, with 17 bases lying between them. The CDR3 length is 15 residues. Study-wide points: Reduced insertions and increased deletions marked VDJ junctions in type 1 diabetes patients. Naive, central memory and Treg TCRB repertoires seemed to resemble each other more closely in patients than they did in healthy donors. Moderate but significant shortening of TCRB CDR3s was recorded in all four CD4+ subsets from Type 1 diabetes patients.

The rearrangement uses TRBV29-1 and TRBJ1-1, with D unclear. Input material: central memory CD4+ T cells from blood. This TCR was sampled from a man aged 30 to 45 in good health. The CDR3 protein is CSVNSGHQENTEAFF. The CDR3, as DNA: TGCAGCGTTAATAGTGGGCACCAGGAGAACACTGAAGCTTTCTTT.